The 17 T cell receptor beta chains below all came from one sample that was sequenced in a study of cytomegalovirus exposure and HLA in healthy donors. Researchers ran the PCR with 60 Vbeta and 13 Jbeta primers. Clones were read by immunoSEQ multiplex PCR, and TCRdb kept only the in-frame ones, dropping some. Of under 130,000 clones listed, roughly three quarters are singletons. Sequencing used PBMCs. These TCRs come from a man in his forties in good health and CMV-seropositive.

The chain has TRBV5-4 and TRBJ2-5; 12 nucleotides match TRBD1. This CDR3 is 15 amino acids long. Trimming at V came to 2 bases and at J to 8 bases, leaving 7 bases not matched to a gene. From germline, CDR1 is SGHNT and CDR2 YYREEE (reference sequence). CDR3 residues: CASSLWGQGAGTQYF. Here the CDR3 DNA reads TGTGCCAGCAGCTTATGGGGACAGGGGGCGGGCACCCAGTACTTC.

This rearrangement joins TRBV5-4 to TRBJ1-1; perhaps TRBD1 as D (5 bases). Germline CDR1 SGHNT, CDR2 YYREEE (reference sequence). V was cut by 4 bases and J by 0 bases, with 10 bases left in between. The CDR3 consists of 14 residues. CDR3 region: CASSQEGMNTEAFF. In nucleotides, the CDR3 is TGTGCCAGCAGCCAGGAGGGGATGAACACTGAAGCTTTCTTT.

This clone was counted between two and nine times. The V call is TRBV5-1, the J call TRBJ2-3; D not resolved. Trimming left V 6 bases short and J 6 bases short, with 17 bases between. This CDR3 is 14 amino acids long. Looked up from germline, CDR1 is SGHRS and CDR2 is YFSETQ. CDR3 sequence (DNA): TGCGCCAGCACCCTCCAAGCGCCTCGGGATACGCAGTATTTT. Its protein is CASTLQAPRDTQYF.

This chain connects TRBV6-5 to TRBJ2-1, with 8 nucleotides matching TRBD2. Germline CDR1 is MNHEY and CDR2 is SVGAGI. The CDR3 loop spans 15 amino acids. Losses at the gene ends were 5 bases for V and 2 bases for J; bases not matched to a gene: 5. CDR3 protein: CASSRGLAPYNEQFF. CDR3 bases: TGTGCCAGCAGTCGTGGACTAGCCCCCTACAATGAGCAGTTCTTC.

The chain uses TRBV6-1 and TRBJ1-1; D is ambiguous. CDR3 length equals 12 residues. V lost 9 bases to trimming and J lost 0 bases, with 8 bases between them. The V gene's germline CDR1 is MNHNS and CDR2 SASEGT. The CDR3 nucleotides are TGTGCCAGTCACTACATGAACACTGAAGCTTTCTTT. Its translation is CASHYMNTEAFF.

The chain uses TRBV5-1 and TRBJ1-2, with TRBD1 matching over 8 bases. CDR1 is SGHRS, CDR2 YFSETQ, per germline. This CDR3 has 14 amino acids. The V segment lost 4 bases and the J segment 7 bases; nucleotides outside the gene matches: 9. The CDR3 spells CASSVTGEVSGYTF. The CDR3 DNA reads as TGCGCCAGCAGCGTGACAGGGGAGGTTAGTGGCTACACCTTC.

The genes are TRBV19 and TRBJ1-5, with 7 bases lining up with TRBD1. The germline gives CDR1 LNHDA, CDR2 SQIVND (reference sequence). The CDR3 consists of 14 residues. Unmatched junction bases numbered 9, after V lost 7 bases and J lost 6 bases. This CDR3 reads CASNGDSFAQPQHF. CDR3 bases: TGTGCCAGTAATGGGGACAGCTTCGCTCAGCCCCAGCATTTT.

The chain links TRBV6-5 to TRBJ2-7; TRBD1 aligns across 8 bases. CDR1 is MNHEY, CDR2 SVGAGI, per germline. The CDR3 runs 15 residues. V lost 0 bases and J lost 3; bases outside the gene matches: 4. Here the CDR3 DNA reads TGTGCCAGCAGTTACTCCAGGGGGCCCGACTACGAGCAGTACTTC. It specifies CASSYSRGPDYEQYF.

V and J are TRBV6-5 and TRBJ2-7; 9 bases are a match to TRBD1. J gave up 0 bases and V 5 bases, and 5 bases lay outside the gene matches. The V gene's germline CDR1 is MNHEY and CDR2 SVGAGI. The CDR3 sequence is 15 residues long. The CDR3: CASSPGTGSSYEQYV. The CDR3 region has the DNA TGTGCCAGCAGTCCCGGGACAGGGAGCTCCTACGAGCAGTACGTC.

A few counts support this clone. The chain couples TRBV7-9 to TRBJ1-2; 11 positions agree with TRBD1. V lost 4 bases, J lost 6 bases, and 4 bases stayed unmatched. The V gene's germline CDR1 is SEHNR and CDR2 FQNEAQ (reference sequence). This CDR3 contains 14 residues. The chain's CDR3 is CASSWDRGSDGYTF. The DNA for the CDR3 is TGTGCCAGCAGCTGGGACAGGGGGTCAGATGGCTACACCTTC.

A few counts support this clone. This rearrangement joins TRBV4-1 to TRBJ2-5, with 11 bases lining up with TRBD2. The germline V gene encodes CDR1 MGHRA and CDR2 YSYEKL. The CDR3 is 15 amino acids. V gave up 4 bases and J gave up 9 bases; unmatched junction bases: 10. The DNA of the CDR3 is TGCGCCAGCAGCCCTCGTAGCGGGAGGGCCGGGGCCCAGTACTTC. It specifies CASSPRSGRAGAQYF.

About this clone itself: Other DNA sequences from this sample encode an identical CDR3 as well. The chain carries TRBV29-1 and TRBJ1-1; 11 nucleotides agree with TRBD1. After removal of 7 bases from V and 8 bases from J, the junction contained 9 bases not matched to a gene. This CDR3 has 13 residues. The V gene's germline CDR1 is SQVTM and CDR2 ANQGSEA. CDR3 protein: CSGRTGGGTEAFF. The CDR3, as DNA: TGCAGCGGAAGGACAGGGGGCGGCACCGAAGCTTTCTTT.

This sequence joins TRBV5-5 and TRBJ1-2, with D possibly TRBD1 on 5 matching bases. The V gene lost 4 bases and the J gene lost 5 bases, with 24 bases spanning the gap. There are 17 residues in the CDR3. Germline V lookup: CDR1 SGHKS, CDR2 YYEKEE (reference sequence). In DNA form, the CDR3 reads TGTGCCAGCAGCGCGTCAGGGATTCCTTTCGGCTATTATGGCTACACCTTC. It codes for CASSASGIPFGYYGYTF.

CDR3 loop: CASSPDSYTEAFF. The CDR3 region has the DNA TGTGCCAGTAGCCCAGATTCCTACACTGAAGCTTTCTTT. The chain employs TRBV19 and TRBJ1-1, with D unclear. V was trimmed by 6 bases and J by 3 bases, leaving 11 bases between them. Germline CDR1 reads LNHDA; CDR2 reads SQIVND (reference sequence). The CDR3 has 13 residues. Combining the CDR3 with reference TRBV19 and TRBJ1-1 gives the whole variable domain DGGITQSPKYLFRKEGQNVTLSCEQNLNHDAMYWYRQDPGQGLRLIYYSQIVNDFQKGDIAEGYSVSREKKESFPLTVTSAQKNPTAFYLCASSPDSYTEAFFGQGTRLTVV.

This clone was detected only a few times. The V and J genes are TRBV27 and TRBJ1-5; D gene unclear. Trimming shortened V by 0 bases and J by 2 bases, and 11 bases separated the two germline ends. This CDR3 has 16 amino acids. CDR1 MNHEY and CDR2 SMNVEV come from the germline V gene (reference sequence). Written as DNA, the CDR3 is TGTGCCAGCAGTTTATCGAGTAACGGGGGCAATCAGCCCCAGCATTTT. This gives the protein CASSLSSNGGNQPQHF.

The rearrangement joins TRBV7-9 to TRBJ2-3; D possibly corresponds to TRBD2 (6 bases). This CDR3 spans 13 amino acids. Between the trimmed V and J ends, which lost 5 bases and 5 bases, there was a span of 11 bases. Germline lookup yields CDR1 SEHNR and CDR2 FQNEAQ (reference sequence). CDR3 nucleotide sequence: TGTGCCAGCAGCCCCCCAGCGGGAGATACGCAGTATTTT. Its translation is CASSPPAGDTQYF.

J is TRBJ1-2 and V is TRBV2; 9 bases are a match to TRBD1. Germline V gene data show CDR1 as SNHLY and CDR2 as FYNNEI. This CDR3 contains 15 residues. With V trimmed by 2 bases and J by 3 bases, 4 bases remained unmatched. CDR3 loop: CASSETGTGYYGYTF. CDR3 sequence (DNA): TGTGCCAGCAGTGAAACAGGGACAGGGTACTATGGCTACACCTTC.